This T cell receptor beta chain was observed in a study of shared clonotypes between healthy human individuals. Findings and caveats of the study: Non-shared clonotypes had lower generation probabilities than clonotypes shared by all four sorted-subset donors.

Germline V gives CDR1 ENHRY, CDR2 SYGVKD. This CDR3 comprises 19 residues. V lost 3 bases, J lost 0 bases, and 21 bases lay in between. Profiling relied on immunoSEQ multiplex PCR, and the TCRdb table lists in-frame clones only, not all of them. Of some 2.1 million clones in the sample, 85% to 95% were seen once. CD45RO-negative, CCR7-selected cells formed the naive CD8 fraction, which excluded terminally differentiated effector memory CD45RA+ cells. Comments on this clone: Its specificity is unknown.

The material sequenced was naive CD8+ T cells sorted from blood. The sequence was obtained from a man between 18 and 35 years old in good health. The chain combines TRBV10-3 with TRBJ1-3; D is ambiguous. The CDR3 sequence is CAISDLGGSEGFSGNTIYF. In nucleotides, the CDR3 is TGTGCCATCAGTGATTTGGGAGGGTCAGAGGGTTTCTCTGGAAACACCATATATTTT.